What follows describes a single T cell receptor beta chain. The sample is drawn from a study of blood T cell repertoires in COVID-19. Study summary: Samples taken during acute and convalescent COVID-19 were collected in the United States, Italy and Spain. From T cells, B-cell-depleted T cells, or PBMCs came the material, which was cDNA or gDNA.

Original data processing: Quantification of nucleated cells was approximated via reference gene primer amplification. Sequencing used immunoSEQ multiplex PCR; TCRdb keeps in-frame clones, though not all of them. That table furnishes V, J and clone size, whereas the DNA furnished D and trimming. This sample has some 66,000 clones, with roughly nine tenths found just once. Germline CDR1 is LGHDT and CDR2 is YNNKEL (reference sequence). This CDR3 is 16 amino acids long. The ends were cut back, 0 bases at V and 1 base at J, with 13 bases in the middle. The chain joins TRBV3-1 (or the pseudogene TRBV3-2) to TRBJ2-7; D is unresolved. Sequencing used peripheral blood. The receptor's source is a human donor in a cohort sampled during active COVID-19. CDR3 sequence: CASSQEQALTSYEQYF. The CDR3 DNA is TGTGCCAGCAGCCAAGAGCAGGCGCTGACGTCCTACGAGCAGTACTTC.